This record looks at one TCR beta chain sequence and its context. Its antigen remains unknown. Profiled with immunoSEQ multiplex PCR; TCRdb holds only in-frame clones, not every one. The sample lists some 120,000 clones, around 90% occurring once. Germline V gene data show CDR1 as LNHNV and CDR2 as YYDKDF (reference sequence). The CDR3 has 15 amino acids. Losses at the gene ends were 2 bases for V and 3 bases for J; bases not matched to a gene: 4. This specimen comes from a study of T cell responses to AZD1222 COVID-19 vaccine. Study context: Researchers grouped second doses given at about 4 or about 12 weeks into one pool.

Study-level results: Mostly white British, mostly female donors; authors suggested clonal diversity may be underestimated. At baseline, just six or seven AZD1222 recipients tested seropositive.

The TCR originated in an adult in good health. The chain couples TRBV15 to TRBJ1-5; 7 nucleotides align to TRBD1. The source material was peripheral blood, sampled on day 0 of AZD1222 vaccination. The CDR3 sequence: CATSRQTGINQPQHF. The CDR3 nucleotides read TGTGCCACCAGCAGACAGACAGGGATCAATCAGCCCCAGCATTTT.